The source of this T cell receptor beta chain is a study of T-cell reconstitution after alpha-beta-depleted transplantation in children. Whole-study results and caveats: Where some patients showed high TCRbeta diversity at day 60, it came from recipient T cells and thymic progenitors that had survived. Approximately two months post-transplant, alpha-beta T cells reportedly originated from several hundred expanded graft clones.

Regarding this clonotype: Its target is not known.

CDR1 and CDR2 (germline): SEHNR, FQNEAQ (reference sequence). V gave up 4 bases and J gave up 2 bases; unmatched junction bases: 3. The CDR3 runs 16 residues. The TCRbeta library incorporated unique molecular identifiers. TCRdb processed the PCR reads anew with MiXCR; each CDR3 protein has one entry. The sample shows 95,000 to 120,000 distinct CDR3 sequences, about 6% of them seen only once. The source material was PBMCs, mostly from graft donor cells, sampled 360 days after TCRalphabeta/CD19-depleted stem cell transplant. V is TRBV7-9 and J is TRBJ2-5, with TRBD2 identical over 14 bases. This clonotype was sampled from a male patient aged 2 to 9 who had a stem cell transplant for acute lymphoblastic leukemia, so the T cells may come from the graft donor. CDR3 nucleotides: TGTGCCAGCAGCTCGACTAGCGGGGGGGAGCAAGAGACCCAGTACTTC. Its protein product is CASSSTSGGEQETQYF.